The 32 T cell receptor beta chains listed next were all sequenced from one sample in a study of T cell repertoires in cytomegalovirus infection. TCRdb ran MiXCR on the reads and lists one entry per CDR3 protein. The table has some 920,000 distinct CDR3 sequences, 31% seen once; the top ten hold about an eighth. No antigens are known for them. This specimen was cultured CD8+ T cells from PBMCs, taken from culture after CMV antigen stimulation. The receptors come from a human donor in good health (CMV status not recorded). Some clones in this sample may be carry-over from other donors' samples.

The chain couples TRBV7-9 to TRBJ1-2; 7 nucleotides line up with TRBD1. With V trimmed by 3 bases and J by 5 bases, 6 bases remained unmatched. Germline CDR1 reads SEHNR; CDR2 reads FQNEAQ (reference sequence). The CDR3 extends over 14 amino acids. CDR3: CASSFSGTEYGYTF. In DNA form, the CDR3 reads TGTGCCAGCAGCTTCTCCGGGACAGAATATGGCTACACCTTC.

This clonotype has more than one count but fewer than ten. The chain joins TRBV7-9 to TRBJ1-5, with 7 bases matching TRBD1. The V gene end was trimmed by 6 bases and the J gene end by 2 bases; junction bases not matched to a gene: 4. Germline loops: CDR1 SEHNR, CDR2 FQNEAQ (reference sequence). The CDR3 contains 14 residues. The CDR3 region is CASSNDRGNQPQHF. The CDR3, as DNA: TGTGCCAGCAGTAACGACAGGGGCAATCAGCCCCAGCATTTT.

This chain joins TRBV9 and TRBJ2-7; 10 positions match TRBD2. CDR1 SGDLS and CDR2 YYNGEE come from the germline V gene. There are 18 residues in the CDR3. The ends lost 8 bases at V and 2 bases at J; junction bases unmatched: 19. The CDR3 loop is CASIPRGSGGHIPYEQYV. The CDR3 bases are TGTGCCAGTATCCCCCGGGGTAGCGGGGGGCATATTCCCTACGAGCAGTACGTC.

This clonotype occurred many times. The genes are TRBV7-9 and TRBJ1-3; D remains unclear. Germline V gene sequence: CDR1 SEHNR, CDR2 FQNEAQ (reference sequence). The CDR3 length is 13 residues. V dropped 4 bases and J dropped 3 bases, with 7 bases sitting between them. The CDR3 DNA is TGTGCCAGCAGCTCCCCAGATGGAAACACCATATATTTT. This sequence encodes CASSSPDGNTIYF.

This rearrangement joins TRBV4-1 to TRBJ1-1, with no clear D. The CDR3 spans 15 residues. V was clipped by 2 bases and J by 1 base, with 11 bases between them. Germline-derived CDR1 and CDR2 are MGHRA and YSYEKL. The CDR3 region has the DNA TGCGCCAGCAGCCAAACACAGTCAAGGAACACTGAAGCTTTCTTT. Translation gives CASSQTQSRNTEAFF.

This chain joins TRBV6-1 and TRBJ2-5; 9 nucleotides match TRBD2. After removal of 4 bases from V and 1 base from J, the junction contained 4 bases not matched to a gene. This CDR3 is 15 amino acids long. Germline CDR1 is MNHNS and CDR2 is SASEGT. The CDR3 sequence is CASSASGGLQETQYF. CDR3 bases: TGTGCCAGCAGTGCAAGCGGGGGGCTCCAAGAGACCCAGTACTTC.

This clonotype appeared a few times. The genes are TRBV9 and TRBJ1-1, with D hard to call. Trimming left V 4 bases short and J 8 bases short, with 15 bases between. The CDR3 contains 13 residues. Germline V gives CDR1 SGDLS, CDR2 YYNGEE. In DNA, the CDR3 is TGTGCCAGCAGCCCCAGAGGAGGTTCCGAAGCTTTCTTT. This gives the protein CASSPRGGSEAFF.

This clonotype was counted only a few times. This chain uses TRBV5-1 with TRBJ2-1; D is ambiguous. From germline, CDR1 is SGHRS and CDR2 YFSETQ. The CDR3 runs 15 residues. The V end lost 4 bases, the J end lost 0 bases, and 11 bases lay between the germline ends. The CDR3, as DNA: TGCGCCAGCAGCGTGACTTCCAGCTCCTACAATGAGCAGTTCTTC. Its translation is CASSVTSSSYNEQFF. Filled out from reference TRBV5-1 and TRBJ2-1, the complete variable domain reads KAGVTQTPRYLIKTRGQQVTLSCSPISGHRSVSWYQQTPGQGLQFLFEYFSETQRNKGNFPGRFSGRQFSNSRSEMNVSTLELGDSALYLCASSVTSSSYNEQFFGPGTRLTVL.

The V call is TRBV7-6, the J call TRBJ1-2, with D possibly being TRBD1 (5 bases). Germline CDR1 SGHVS, CDR2 FNYEAQ. The CDR3 runs 16 residues. Trimming removed 0 bases at V and 1 base at J, with 12 bases between. The CDR3 region is CASSLANKDSNYGYTF. The DNA of the CDR3 is TGTGCCAGCAGCTTAGCCAATAAAGACAGTAACTATGGCTACACCTTC. Full variable domain (outside the CDR3, taken from reference TRBV7-6 and TRBJ1-2): GAGVSQSPRYKVTKRGQDVALRCDPISGHVSLYWYRQALGQGPEFLTYFNYEAQQDKSGLPNDRFSAERPEGSISTLTIQRTEQRDSAMYRCASSLANKDSNYGYTFGSGTRLTVV.

Remarks on this clonotype: Germline and junction disagree at one end, which may indicate a read error. This chain joins TRBV2 and TRBJ1-4; D gene unclear. Germline CDR1 is SNHLY and CDR2 is FYNNEI. The CDR3 contains 15 residues. The CDR3 DNA follows: TGTGCCAGCAGCGAAGAGAATGCAACTAATGAAAAACTGTTTTTT. Its translation: CASSEENATNEKLFF.

This clonotype was counted between two and nine times. The J gene is TRBJ1-1, the V gene TRBV2; no clear D gene. The CDR3 is 10 residues long. V dropped 6 bases and J dropped 10 bases, with 9 bases sitting between them. CDR1 SNHLY and CDR2 FYNNEI come from the germline V gene. For the CDR3, the DNA is TGTGCCAGCAGGGCGGATGGAGCTTTCTTT. Amino acid sequence: CASRADGAFF.

Note on this clonotype: This may come from a read error, since a much larger clone is one base off. The rearrangement uses TRBV12-3 or TRBV12-4 and TRBJ2-2; D is possibly TRBD1 or TRBD2 (5 bases each). The CDR3 has 14 amino acids. V lost 7 bases and J lost 6, with 15 bases in between. The CDR3 is CASTVARGPGELFF. For the CDR3, the DNA is TGTGCCAGCACCGTAGCGAGGGGACCCGGGGAGCTGTTTTTT.

The chain employs TRBV5-4 and TRBJ2-7; D tentatively reads TRBD1 or TRBD2 (5 bases each). Trimming stripped 4 bases from V and 3 bases from J, with 14 bases between. This CDR3 has 14 residues. The germline CDR1 and CDR2 sequences are SGHNT and YYREEE (reference sequence). The CDR3 here is CASSTGTANYEQYV. The CDR3 DNA follows: TGTGCCAGCAGCACCGGGACGGCAAACTACGAGCAGTACGTC.

This chain links TRBV9 with TRBJ2-7; the match to TRBD1 covers 10 bases. V dropped 4 bases and J dropped 5; count of bases not matched to a gene: 12. Germline loops: CDR1 SGDLS, CDR2 YYNGEE. The CDR3 is 16 residues long. The DNA for the CDR3 is TGTGCCAGCAGCACCCCCGACAGGGACAGGGGACACGAGCAGTACTTC. Translated: CASSTPDRDRGHEQYF.

The CDR3 nucleotides read TGTGCCAGCAGTTACTATCGACAGATCCCGTATAGCAATCAGCCCCAGCATTTT. This translates into CASSYYRQIPYSNQPQHF. The chain couples TRBV6-2 or TRBV6-3 to TRBJ1-5; a possible D gene is TRBD1 (5 bases). The germline gives CDR1 MNHEY, CDR2 SVGEGT. The V gene lost 1 base and the J gene lost 0 bases, with 16 bases spanning the gap. The CDR3 extends over 18 amino acids.

This clonotype was recorded a few times. V usage is TRBV7-2 and J usage is TRBJ2-1; D may match TRBD1 or TRBD2 (6 bases each). Germline lookup yields CDR1 SGHTA and CDR2 FQGNSA. This CDR3 spans 17 amino acids. V lost 2 bases, J lost 4 bases, and 18 bases lay in between. The CDR3 region has the DNA TGTGCCAGCAGCTTAAGTTGGTCAGGGGACTTTTACAATGAGCAGTTCTTC. This sequence encodes CASSLSWSGDFYNEQFF.

Ten or more counts support this clonotype. The rearrangement links TRBV7-9 to TRBJ2-7; tentative D call: TRBD1 (5 bases). The germline V and J ends were trimmed by 5 bases and 5 bases, with 13 bases remaining between them. In germline, CDR1 is SEHNR, CDR2 FQNEAQ (reference sequence). The length of the CDR3 is 13 residues. CDR3 in amino acids: CASSDRQYHEQYF. DNA for the CDR3: TGTGCCAGCAGCGACAGACAGTACCACGAGCAGTACTTC. Variable domain in full (rest from reference TRBV7-9 and TRBJ2-7): DTGVSQNPRHKITKRGQNVTFRCDPISEHNRLYWYRQTLGQGPEFLTYFQNEAQLEKSRLLSDRFSAERPKGSFSTLEIQRTEQGDSAMYLCASSDRQYHEQYFGPGTRLTVT.

In its sample, this clonotype was seen many times. V and J are TRBV27 and TRBJ2-2; a weak D match, TRBD2 (5 bases). In germline, CDR1 is MNHEY, CDR2 SMNVEV (reference sequence). The CDR3 has 14 residues. Trimming shortened V by 6 bases and J by 1 base, and 9 bases separated the two germline ends. In nucleotides, the CDR3 is TGTGCCAGCAGCTATGGACTGAACACCGGGGAGCTGTTTTTT. Protein sequence: CASSYGLNTGELFF.

This clonotype has at least ten counts. The CDR3 loop reads CASSSSNSPLHF. As DNA, the CDR3 is TGTGCCAGCAGCTCGTCTAATTCACCCCTCCACTTT. V and J are TRBV7-9 and TRBJ1-6; D unresolved. Germline CDR1 SEHNR, CDR2 FQNEAQ (reference sequence). The CDR3 is 12 residues long. Trimming pared 4 bases from V and 6 bases from J, leaving 4 bases between.

The chain employs TRBV6-2 or TRBV6-3 and TRBJ2-5, with D perhaps TRBD2 (6 bases). The CDR3 is 17 amino acids. Trimming took off 6 bases at V and 0 bases at J, with 20 bases between the two ends. Germline CDR1 reads MNHEY; CDR2 reads SVGEGT. CDR3 in amino acids: CASSSLEGTVYQETQYF. DNA of the CDR3: TGTGCCAGCAGCTCCCTGGAGGGGACGGTTTACCAAGAGACCCAGTACTTC.

The table lists this clonotype with many counts. This rearrangement joins TRBV7-8 to TRBJ2-7, with no clear D. Germline-derived CDR1 and CDR2 are SGHVS and FQNEAQ. The ends were cut back, 1 base at V and 3 bases at J, with 16 bases in the middle. The length of the CDR3 is 16 residues. CDR3 in amino acids: CASSLGKSTPGYEQYF. CDR3 DNA sequence: TGTGCCAGCAGCTTAGGAAAAAGTACTCCGGGCTACGAGCAGTACTTC.

J is TRBJ2-5 and V is TRBV7-9; 11 nucleotides align to TRBD1. The germline gives CDR1 SEHNR, CDR2 FQNEAQ (reference sequence). The V segment lost 7 bases and the J segment 5 bases; nucleotides outside the gene matches: 9. This CDR3 is built from 15 residues. The CDR3 DNA is TGTGCCAGCACCCCCGAGGACAGGGGGCAGGAGACCCAGTACTTC. Its translation is CASTPEDRGQETQYF.

This clonotype occurred a few times. The V gene is TRBV7-6, the J gene TRBJ1-2; 7 bases are shared with TRBD1. V shed 7 bases and J 6 bases; nucleotides not matched to a gene: 8. Germline loops: CDR1 SGHVS, CDR2 FNYEAQ. The CDR3 loop spans 13 amino acids. Here the CDR3 reads CASTNGTAHGYTF. As DNA, the CDR3 is TGTGCCAGCACTAACGGGACAGCCCATGGCTACACCTTC.

This clonotype was seen a handful of times. The chain is built from TRBV6-2 or TRBV6-3 and TRBJ2-7, with 9 bases fitting TRBD1. The ends lost 0 bases at V and 5 bases at J; junction bases unmatched: 14. Per the germline V gene, CDR1 is MNHEY and CDR2 is SVGEGT. The CDR3 consists of 18 residues. In DNA, the CDR3 is TGTGCCAGCAGTTACTCGATAGGGACAGGGTATGAGGTCGACGAGCAGTACGTC. This sequence encodes CASSYSIGTGYEVDEQYV.

For this clonotype: It may be a read error: a sequence one base away is much more abundant. The chain couples TRBV7-2 to TRBJ2-1, with TRBD2 matching over 15 bases. CDR3 length equals 18 residues. Germline CDR1 is SGHTA and CDR2 is FQGNSA. CDR3 nucleotides: TGTGCCAACAGCTCCGGACTAGCGGGGGGGCTTTCCTACAATGAGCAGTTCTTC. This gives the protein CANSSGLAGGLSYNEQFF.

This clonotype was counted between two and nine times. The chain links TRBV10-3 to TRBJ1-1, with a possible D match to TRBD1 (6 bases). The CDR3 length is 14 residues. The germline V and J ends were trimmed by 11 bases and 5 bases, with 21 bases remaining between them. Germline values: CDR1 ENHRY, CDR2 SYGVKD. The CDR3 nucleotides read TGTGCCGTACTCAGGGGAATTGGAGGGACTGAAGCTTTCTTT. Amino acids: CAVLRGIGGTEAFF.

This chain links TRBV5-4 with TRBJ2-7, with D tentatively TRBD1 (6 bases). This CDR3 region has 14 residues. V lost 2 bases and J lost 5, with 14 bases in between. Germline V gives CDR1 SGHNT, CDR2 YYREEE (reference sequence). CDR3 DNA sequence: TGTGCCAGCAGCTTCATAACAGGGCACCACGAGCAGTACTTC. Amino acids: CASSFITGHHEQYF.

A few counts support this clonotype. The J gene is TRBJ1-4, the V gene TRBV28; D is unclear. With 5 bases removed from V and 4 bases from J, the gap between germline ends came to 14 bases. In germline, CDR1 is MDHEN, CDR2 SYDVKM. The CDR3 has 15 residues. The CDR3 DNA reads as TGTGCCAGCAGTCCCCCCTTAGGCAGTAATGAAAAACTGTTTTTT. Translating gives CASSPPLGSNEKLFF.

This clonotype was observed a handful of times. J is TRBJ1-1 and V is TRBV12-3 or TRBV12-4; weak D call: TRBD1 (5 bases). V was clipped by 6 bases and J by 10 bases, with 21 bases between them. The CDR3 runs to 14 residues. This CDR3 is CASSRGRGAPGAFF. Here the CDR3 DNA reads TGTGCCAGCAGCCGGGGGAGGGGTGCACCCGGAGCTTTCTTT.

This clonotype occurred a few times. The rearrangement uses TRBV7-6 and TRBJ2-1; 9 bases match TRBD2. CDR1 and CDR2 from the germline V gene are SGHVS and FNYEAQ. The CDR3 runs 15 residues. Trimming removed 5 bases from V and 6 bases from J; junction bases left unmatched: 8. The CDR3 DNA is TGTGCCAGCAGCGCGGAGGGAGCGGGGGGCAATGAGCAGTTCTTC. Protein: CASSAEGAGGNEQFF.

This clonotype has more than one count but fewer than ten. V is TRBV19 and J is TRBJ1-1, with D possibly TRBD1 on 5 matching bases. Germline V CDR1 and CDR2: LNHDA, SQIVND (reference sequence). V was cut by 3 bases and J by 6 bases, with 14 bases left in between. There are 14 residues in the CDR3. CDR3 in DNA: TGTGCCAGTAGTATTGGGGCCGTGGTGGCTGAAGCTTTCTTT. Its translation is CASSIGAVVAEAFF.

This clonotype has more than one count but fewer than ten. The chain carries TRBV6-2 or TRBV6-3 and TRBJ2-1; D is unresolved. The ends were cut back, 6 bases at V and 8 bases at J, with 8 bases in the middle. Germline values: CDR1 MNHEY, CDR2 SVGEGT. The CDR3 has 11 residues. This CDR3 is CASRTPYEQFF. The CDR3 bases are TGTGCCAGCAGAACCCCCTATGAGCAGTTCTTC.